The next 3 T cell receptor beta chains were all read from a single sample in a study of cytomegalovirus exposure and HLA in healthy donors. The primer mix had 60 Vbeta and 13 Jbeta primers. The table came from immunoSEQ multiplex PCR; TCRdb's copy has only in-frame clones and leaves some out. The repertoire includes some 200,000 clones, about 88% of them detected once, and roughly 0.23% sits in the top ten. Sequenced input: PBMCs. The source of these receptors is a girl under three years old in good health and CMV-seronegative.

The chain recombines TRBV2 with TRBJ2-1; 8 nucleotides align to TRBD1. Unmatched junction bases numbered 7, after V lost 6 bases and J lost 6 bases. The germline V gene has CDR1 SNHLY and CDR2 FYNNEI. The CDR3 sequence is 14 residues long. CDR3 loop: CASSGQGFRNEQFF. CDR3 coding DNA: TGTGCCAGCAGCGGACAGGGTTTCCGCAATGAGCAGTTCTTC. The complete variable domain, with remaining parts taken from reference TRBV2 and TRBJ2-1, reads EPEVTQTPSHQVTQMGQEVILRCVPISNHLYFYWYRQILGQKVEFLVSFYNNEISEKSEIFDDQFSVERPDGSNFTLKIRSTKLEDSAMYFCASSGQGFRNEQFFGPGTRLTVL.

The rearrangement links TRBV4-2 to TRBJ1-1; 8 bases match TRBD1. The CDR3 sequence is 14 residues long. V dropped 3 bases and J dropped 6; count of bases not matched to a gene: 6. Germline CDR1 is LGHNA and CDR2 is YNFKEQ. The CDR3 region has the DNA TGTGCCAGCAGCCAGTTGACAGGGGAGGCTGAAGCTTTCTTT. Encoded protein: CASSQLTGEAEAFF.

This rearrangement joins TRBV7-7 to TRBJ2-1; D may be TRBD2 (5 bases). The V end was cut by 2 bases, the J end by 5 bases, with 7 bases between. This CDR3 region has 13 residues. CDR1 SSHAT and CDR2 FNYEAQ come from the germline V gene (reference sequence). Here the CDR3 reads CASSLTRDNEQFF. The CDR3 DNA reads TGTGCCAGCAGCTTAACGAGGGACAATGAGCAGTTCTTC.